This entry features one T cell receptor (beta chain) sequence. TCRdb independently ran MiXCR on the 5' RACE reads; one entry per CDR3 protein. This sample yields 40,000 to 55,000 distinct CDR3 sequences, of which about 6.6% are seen a single time; 24% belongs to the top ten. This record belongs to a study of T cells after yellow fever vaccination. Study-wide results and limits: The study noted that FACS-sorted repertoires could contain abundant clonotypes contaminating from the bulk population.

Germline V gene sequence: CDR1 SGHNT, CDR2 YYREEE (reference sequence). The CDR3 is made up of 13 amino acids. The V and J ends lost 3 bases and 4 bases, in that order; junction bases with no gene match: 2. The rearrangement links TRBV5-4 to TRBJ2-7, with 9 bases fitting TRBD1. This sequence originates from a man aged 18 to 30 who received the YFV17D yellow fever vaccine. The sample was CD8+ T cells not binding an NS4B(214-222) dextramer, sorted from PBMCs, taken more than 40 days after the first yellow fever vaccination. CDR3 sequence (DNA): TGTGCCAGCAGCTGGGACAGGGCTTACGAGCAGTACTTC. This codes for CASSWDRAYEQYF.